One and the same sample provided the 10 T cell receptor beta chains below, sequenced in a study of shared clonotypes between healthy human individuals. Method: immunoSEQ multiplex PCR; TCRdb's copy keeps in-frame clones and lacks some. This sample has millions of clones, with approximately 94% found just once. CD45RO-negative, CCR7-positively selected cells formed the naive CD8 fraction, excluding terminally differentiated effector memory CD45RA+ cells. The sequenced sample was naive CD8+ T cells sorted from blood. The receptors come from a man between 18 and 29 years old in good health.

The CDR3 here is CATYGTSGSSYEQYF. The CDR3, as DNA: TGTGCCACCTACGGGACTAGCGGGTCGTCCTACGAGCAGTACTTC. The chain combines TRBV6-1 with TRBJ2-7; TRBD2 aligns across 12 bases. The germline CDR1 and CDR2 sequences are MNHNS and SASEGT. This CDR3 is built from 15 residues. The ends lost 10 bases at V and 1 base at J; junction bases unmatched: 8.

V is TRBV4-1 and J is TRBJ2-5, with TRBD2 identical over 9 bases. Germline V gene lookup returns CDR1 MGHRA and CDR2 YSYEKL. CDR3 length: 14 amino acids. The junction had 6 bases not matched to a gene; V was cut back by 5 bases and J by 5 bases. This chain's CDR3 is CASSAGGGLETQYF. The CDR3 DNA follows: TGCGCCAGCAGCGCGGGAGGGGGGCTTGAGACCCAGTACTTC.

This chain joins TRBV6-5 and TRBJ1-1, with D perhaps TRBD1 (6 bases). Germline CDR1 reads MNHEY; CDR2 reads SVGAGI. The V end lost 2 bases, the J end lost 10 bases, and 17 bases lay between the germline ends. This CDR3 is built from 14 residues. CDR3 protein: CASSYGGGQFLAFF. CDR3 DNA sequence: TGTGCCAGCAGTTACGGGGGAGGACAGTTCTTAGCTTTCTTT.

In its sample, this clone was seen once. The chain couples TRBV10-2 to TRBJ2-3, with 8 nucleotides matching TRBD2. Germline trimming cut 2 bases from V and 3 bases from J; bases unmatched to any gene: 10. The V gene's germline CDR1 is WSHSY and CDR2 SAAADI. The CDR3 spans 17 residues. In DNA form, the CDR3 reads TGCGCCAGCAGTGAGGAGCAGGCGGGAGGACGAACAGATACGCAGTATTTT. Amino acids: CASSEEQAGGRTDTQYF.

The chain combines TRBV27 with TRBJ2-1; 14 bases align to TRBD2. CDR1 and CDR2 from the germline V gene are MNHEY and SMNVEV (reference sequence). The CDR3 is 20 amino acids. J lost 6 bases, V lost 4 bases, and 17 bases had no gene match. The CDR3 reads CASSSSWTSGGPAPPNEQFF. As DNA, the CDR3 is TGTGCCAGCAGTTCCTCATGGACTAGCGGGGGGCCCGCGCCACCCAATGAGCAGTTCTTC.

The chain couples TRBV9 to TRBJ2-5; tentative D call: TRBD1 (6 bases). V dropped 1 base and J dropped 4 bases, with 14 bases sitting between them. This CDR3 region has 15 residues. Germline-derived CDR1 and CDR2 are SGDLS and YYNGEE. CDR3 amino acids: CASSVKRGSSETQYF. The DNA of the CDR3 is TGTGCCAGCAGCGTAAAAAGGGGGAGTTCAGAGACCCAGTACTTC.

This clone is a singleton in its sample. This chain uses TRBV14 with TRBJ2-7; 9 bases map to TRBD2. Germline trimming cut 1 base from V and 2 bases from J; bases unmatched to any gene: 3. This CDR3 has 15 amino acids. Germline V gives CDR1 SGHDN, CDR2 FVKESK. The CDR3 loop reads CASSQGGGGAYEQYF. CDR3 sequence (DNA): TGTGCCAGCAGCCAAGGAGGCGGGGGGGCCTACGAGCAGTACTTC.

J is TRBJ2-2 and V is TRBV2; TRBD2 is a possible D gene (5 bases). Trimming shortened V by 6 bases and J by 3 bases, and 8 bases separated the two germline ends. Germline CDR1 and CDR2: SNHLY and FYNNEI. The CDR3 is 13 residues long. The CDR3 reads CASSGLHTGELFF. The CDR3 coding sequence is TGTGCCAGCAGCGGACTCCACACCGGGGAGCTGTTTTTT.

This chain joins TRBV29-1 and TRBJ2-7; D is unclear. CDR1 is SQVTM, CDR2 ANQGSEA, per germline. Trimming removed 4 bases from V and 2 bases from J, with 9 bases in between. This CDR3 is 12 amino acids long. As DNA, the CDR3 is TGCAGCGTTGTATCAGCTCCCTACGAGCAGTACTTC. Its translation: CSVVSAPYEQYF.

CDR3 bases: TGTGCCAGCGGGGGACAGGGTAATCAGCCCCAGCATTTT. Encoded protein: CASGGQGNQPQHF. The genes are TRBV27 and TRBJ1-5; TRBD1 matches at 9 bases. Trimming removed 8 bases from V and 4 bases from J; junction bases left unmatched: 3. Germline V gene sequence: CDR1 MNHEY, CDR2 SMNVEV (reference sequence). This CDR3 spans 13 amino acids.